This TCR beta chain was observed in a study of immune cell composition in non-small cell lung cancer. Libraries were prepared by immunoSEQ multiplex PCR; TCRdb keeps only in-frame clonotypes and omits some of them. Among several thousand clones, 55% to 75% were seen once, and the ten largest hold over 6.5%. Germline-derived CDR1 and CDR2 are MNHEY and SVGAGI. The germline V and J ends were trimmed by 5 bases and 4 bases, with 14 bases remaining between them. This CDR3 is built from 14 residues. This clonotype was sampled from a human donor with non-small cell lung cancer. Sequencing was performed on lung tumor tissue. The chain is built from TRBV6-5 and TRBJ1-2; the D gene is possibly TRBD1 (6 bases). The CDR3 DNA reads TGTGCCAGCAGTGAATATACAGGGATCTATGGCTACACCTTC. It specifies CASSEYTGIYGYTF.